This passage covers 3 T cell receptor beta chains from one sample sequenced in a study of blood T cell repertoires in COVID-19. TCRdb's copy holds only in-frame clones and misses some; the assay was immunoSEQ multiplex PCR. This sample has some 250,000 clones, with around 84% found just once. The sequencing input was peripheral blood. These receptors were taken from a man in his sixties with acute or convalescent COVID-19.

The chain joins TRBV12-3 or TRBV12-4 to TRBJ2-5, with D possibly being TRBD2 (5 bases). Trimming left V 4 bases short and J 5 bases short, with 8 bases between. This CDR3 is 12 amino acids long. Here the CDR3 reads CASSSRGETQYF. The DNA of the CDR3 is TGTGCCAGCAGTTCCCGGGGTGAGACCCAGTACTTC.

This sequence joins TRBV7-9 and TRBJ2-2; 13 bases agree with TRBD2. Germline CDR1 and CDR2: SEHNR and FQNEAQ (reference sequence). V gave up 7 bases and J gave up 7 bases; unmatched junction bases: 6. The CDR3 length is 15 residues. The CDR3 DNA sequence: TGTGCCAGCACGCTTGGGACTAGCGGGGTCGGGGAGCTGTTTTTT. Its translation: CASTLGTSGVGELFF.

This clone was counted a few times. The V call is TRBV7-6, the J call TRBJ1-4, with 11 bases identical to TRBD1. The germline V gene encodes CDR1 SGHVS and CDR2 FNYEAQ. J was trimmed by 7 bases and V by 2 bases; bases with no gene match: 3. This CDR3 is built from 15 residues. The CDR3 DNA reads TGTGCCAGCAGCTTATCCGGGACAGGGGGTGAAAAACTGTTTTTT. Translating it yields CASSLSGTGGEKLFF.